These 12 T cell receptor beta chains were sequenced from one sample in a study of regulatory and conventional T cells in RAG deficiency (dated by TCRdb to the late 2010s). Library preparation used the immunoSEQ multiplex PCR assay. Here the immuneACCESS table is served through TCRdb, limited to in-frame sequences with V and J called. Missing clones are a known gap in these copies; in checked studies unresolved V genes cover under half, and the rest lacks a known reason. The sample table lists fewer than 30,000 clones, about 95% of them with a count of one. In total, the top ten clones hold over 0.15% of the sample. Before genomic DNA was extracted, conventional CD4+ T cells were isolated from blood as CD25-low CD127-high cells. These data were also reused for a study on regulatory T cells. That second report states: The multiplex PCR used 52 forward TRBV primers and 13 reverse TRBJ primers, with assay-based and computational corrections for amplification bias.

Sequencing was done on a sample of CD25- CD4+ T cells sorted from blood. The receptors stem from a human donor in good health.

A note on this clone: Other DNA sequences in this sample translate to the same CDR3. The V call is TRBV28, the J call TRBJ2-7; D is undetermined. Germline V gene sequence: CDR1 MDHEN, CDR2 SYDVKM. CDR3 length: 12 amino acids. With 8 bases removed from V and 7 bases from J, the gap between germline ends came to 15 bases. Here the CDR3 DNA reads TGTGCCAGCGGCCGCGGCATTGGGGAGCAGTACTTC. This encodes CASGRGIGEQYF.

The chain has TRBV18 and TRBJ1-2; 9 nucleotides match TRBD1. With V trimmed by 3 bases and J by 4 bases, 6 bases remained unmatched. The CDR3 has 15 amino acids. CDR1 is KGHSH and CDR2 is LQKENI in the germline V gene. The chain's CDR3 is CASSPLGQGAYGYTF. The CDR3 DNA sequence: TGTGCCAGCTCACCCTTGGGACAGGGCGCCTATGGCTACACCTTC.

The gene calls are TRBV29-1 and TRBJ2-5, with TRBD1 identical over 8 bases. Germline values: CDR1 SQVTM, CDR2 ANQGSEA. The length of the CDR3 is 13 residues. With 6 bases clipped from V and 9 bases from J, the junction kept 12 bases outside the gene matches. The CDR3, as DNA: TGCAGCGTCCGCGGACAGGGTCAGGGGTCCCAGTACTTC. Amino acid sequence: CSVRGQGQGSQYF.

The chain employs TRBV18 and TRBJ1-1; D is possibly TRBD1 (5 bases). Germline V CDR1 and CDR2: KGHSH, LQKENI. The CDR3 contains 13 residues. V lost 6 bases to trimming and J lost 1 base, with 9 bases between them. The CDR3 region has the DNA TGTGCCAGCTCCCAAACAGGGAACACTGAAGCTTTCTTT. Amino acid sequence: CASSQTGNTEAFF.

V gene TRBV9 combines with J gene TRBJ2-5; D remains ambiguous. Trimming took off 0 bases at V and 2 bases at J, with 8 bases between the two ends. CDR3 length equals 14 residues. Germline V gene lookup returns CDR1 SGDLS and CDR2 YYNGEE. The CDR3 here is CASSVAARQETQYF. The CDR3 region has the DNA TGTGCCAGCAGCGTAGCTGCCAGGCAAGAGACCCAGTACTTC. The complete variable domain, with remaining parts taken from reference TRBV9 and TRBJ2-5, reads DSGVTQTPKHLITATGQRVTLRCSPRSGDLSVYWYQQSLDQGLQFLIQYYNGEERAKGNILERFSAQQFPDLHSELNLSSLELGDSALYFCASSVAARQETQYFGPGTRLLVL.

The chain combines TRBV6-5 with TRBJ2-3; TRBD1 might be the D (6 bases). Between the trimmed V and J ends, which lost 6 bases and 2 bases, there was a span of 15 bases. Germline V gene sequence: CDR1 MNHEY, CDR2 SVGAGI. The CDR3 is 15 residues long. The CDR3 nucleotides read TGTGCCAGCAGCACCGGGACACCCAACACAGATACGCAGTATTTT. Translated: CASSTGTPNTDTQYF.

In regard to this clone: The junction and the germline gene differ at one end; a read error may be behind it. The chain couples TRBV7-7 to TRBJ2-5; TRBD1 agrees at 7 bases. CDR1 and CDR2 from the germline V gene are SSHAT and FNYEAQ (reference sequence). This CDR3 is built from 16 residues. In DNA, the CDR3 is TGTGCTAGCAGCACAAGACAGGGTTCACCTCAAGAGACCCAGTACTTC. Its protein product is CASSTRQGSPQETQYF. The full variable domain, with the rest looked up from reference TRBV7-7 and TRBJ2-5, is GAGVSQSPRYKVTKRGQDVTLRCDPISSHATLYWYQQALGQGPEFLTYFNYEAQPDKSGLPSDRFSAERPEGSISTLTIQRTEQRDSAMYRCASSTRQGSPQETQYFGPGTRLLVL.

This chain connects TRBV7-9 to TRBJ2-5; possible D gene TRBD1, 6 bases. In germline, CDR1 is SEHNR, CDR2 FQNEAQ (reference sequence). The germline V and J ends were trimmed by 3 bases and 4 bases, with 24 bases remaining between them. The CDR3 extends over 18 amino acids. The CDR3 region has the DNA TGTGCCAGCAGCTTTCCCACATATTTAACCCAGGACAGAGAGACCCAGTACTTC. This translates into CASSFPTYLTQDRETQYF. Based on the CDR3 plus reference TRBV7-9 and TRBJ2-5, the full variable domain is DTGVSQNPRHKITKRGQNVTFRCDPISEHNRLYWYRQTLGQGPEFLTYFQNEAQLEKSRLLSDRFSAERPKGSFSTLEIQRTEQGDSAMYLCASSFPTYLTQDRETQYFGPGTRLLVL.

This clone has only one observation. The chain recombines TRBV11-3 with TRBJ2-3; D gene uncertain. The CDR3 runs to 13 residues. V lost 0 bases to trimming and J lost 10 bases, with 11 bases between them. Germline V lookup: CDR1 SGHNT, CDR2 YENEEA. DNA of the CDR3: TGTGCCAGCAGCTTAGACGGTACTCGGGCGCAGTATTTT. Protein sequence: CASSLDGTRAQYF.

The chain carries TRBV29-1 and TRBJ2-5, with 9 positions matching TRBD2. Germline V gene data show CDR1 as SQVTM and CDR2 as ANQGSEA. The CDR3 consists of 18 residues. The ends lost 2 bases at V and 4 bases at J; junction bases unmatched: 17. In DNA form, the CDR3 reads TGCAGCGTTGAATCGGAGGGCGGGGGGGGCCTGTGGGGAGAGACCCAGTACTTC. Translation: CSVESEGGGGLWGETQYF.

The V gene is TRBV19, the J gene TRBJ2-7; 7 bases fit TRBD2. CDR3 size: 14 residues. CDR1 and CDR2 from the germline V gene are LNHDA and SQIVND (reference sequence). Trimming took 5 bases from V and 6 from J; bases not matched to a gene: 10. The CDR3 reads CASSPLLLAREQYF. The CDR3 DNA follows: TGTGCCAGTAGTCCCCTTCTACTAGCGCGCGAGCAGTACTTC.

The V gene is TRBV11-2, the J gene TRBJ2-5, with D possibly matching TRBD1 (6 bases). The V gene lost 5 bases and the J gene lost 5 bases, with 18 bases spanning the gap. This CDR3 has 15 amino acids. Germline-derived CDR1 and CDR2 are SGHAT and FQNNGV. CDR3 in DNA: TGTGCCAGCAGCCCTAAGGGACACCAGGGGGAGACCCAGTACTTC. This encodes CASSPKGHQGETQYF.